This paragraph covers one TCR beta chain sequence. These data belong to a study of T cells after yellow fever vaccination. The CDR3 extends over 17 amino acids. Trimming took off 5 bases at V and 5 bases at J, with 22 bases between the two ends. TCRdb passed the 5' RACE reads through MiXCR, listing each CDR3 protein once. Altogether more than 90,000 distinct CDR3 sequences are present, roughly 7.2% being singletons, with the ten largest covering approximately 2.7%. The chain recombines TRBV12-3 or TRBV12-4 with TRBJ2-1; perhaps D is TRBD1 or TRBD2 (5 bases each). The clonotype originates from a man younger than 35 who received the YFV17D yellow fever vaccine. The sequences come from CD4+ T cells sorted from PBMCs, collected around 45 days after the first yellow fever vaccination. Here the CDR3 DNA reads TGTGCCAGCAGTCACAGAATTTGGGACCGGGGCCACAATGAGCAGTTCTTC. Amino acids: CASSHRIWDRGHNEQFF.